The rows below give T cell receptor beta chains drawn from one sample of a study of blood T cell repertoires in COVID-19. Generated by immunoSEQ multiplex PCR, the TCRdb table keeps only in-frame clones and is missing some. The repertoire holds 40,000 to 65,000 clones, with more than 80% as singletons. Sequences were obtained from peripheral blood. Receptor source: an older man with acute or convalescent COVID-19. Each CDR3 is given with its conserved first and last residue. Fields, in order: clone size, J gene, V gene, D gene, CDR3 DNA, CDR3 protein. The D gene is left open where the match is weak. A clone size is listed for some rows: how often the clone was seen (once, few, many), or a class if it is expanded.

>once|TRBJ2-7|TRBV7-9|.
TGTGCCAGCAGCTTAGGACGCGGGACAGACTACGAGCAGTACTTC
CASSLGRGTDYEQYF
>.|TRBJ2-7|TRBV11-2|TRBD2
TGTGCCAGCAGCTTAGTGGCGGGAGGGCAGTACTTC
CASSLVAGGQYF
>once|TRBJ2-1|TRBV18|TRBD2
TGTGCCAGCTCACTAGCTTCCGGGACTAGCGGGGGGAATGAGCAGTTCTTC
CASSLASGTSGGNEQFF
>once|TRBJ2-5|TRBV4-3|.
TGCGCCAGCAGCCTACAGGGTGATGGCGAGACCCAGTACTTC
CASSLQGDGETQYF
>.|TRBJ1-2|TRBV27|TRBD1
TGTGCCAGCAGCTATCCAGGGGGCGCCGGGGGCTACACCTTC
CASSYPGGAGGYTF
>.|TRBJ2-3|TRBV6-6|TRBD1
TGTGCCTACCAAAGGACAGGGGATTCAACAGATACGCAGTATTTT
CAYQRTGDSTDTQYF
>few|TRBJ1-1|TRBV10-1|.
TGCGCCGGTCACCGGAACAGGGTGATGGTGACTGAAGCTTTCTTT
CAGHRNRVMVTEAFF
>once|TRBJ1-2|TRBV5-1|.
TGCGCCAGCAGCCAAAGCAATGGGCCTTGGGGCTACACCTTC
CASSQSNGPWGYTF
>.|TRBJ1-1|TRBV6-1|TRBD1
TGTGCCAGCAGTGAAGCGCCAGGGGGCGCCCCCTCTGAAGCTTTCTTT
CASSEAPGGAPSEAFF
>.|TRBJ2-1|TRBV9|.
TGTGCCAGCAGCGGGCGGACTTCCTACAATGAGCAGTTCTTC
CASSGRTSYNEQFF
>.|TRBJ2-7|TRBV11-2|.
TGTGCCAGCAGCCCTACCAGGGGTTACGAGCAGTACTTC
CASSPTRGYEQYF
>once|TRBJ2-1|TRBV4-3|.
TGCGCCAGCAGCCAAGATCCGGGGAGGAGCTCCTACAATGAGCAGTTCTTC
CASSQDPGRSSYNEQFF
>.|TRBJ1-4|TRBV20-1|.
TGCAGTGCTAGTGAGGCAGGATTTAATGAAAAACTGTTTTTT
CSASEAGFNEKLFF
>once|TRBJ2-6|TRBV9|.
TGTGCCAGCAGCGTAGGAGGGGGACTAATGACTGGGGCCAACGTCCTGACTTTC
CASSVGGGLMTGANVLTF
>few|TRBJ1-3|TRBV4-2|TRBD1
TGTGCCAGCAGCCAACAGGGGGCGCGAGGAAACACCATATATTTT
CASSQQGARGNTIYF
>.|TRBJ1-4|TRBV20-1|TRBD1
TGCAGTGCTAGTCCCTTAGACAGGGAATATAATGAAAAACTGTTTTTT
CSASPLDREYNEKLFF
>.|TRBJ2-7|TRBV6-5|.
TGTGCCAGCACCCAGGGCTACGAGCAGTACTTC
CASTQGYEQYF
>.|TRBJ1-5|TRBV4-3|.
TGCGCCAGCAGCCAAGAGGGGGGTCAGCCCCAGCATTTT
CASSQEGGQPQHF
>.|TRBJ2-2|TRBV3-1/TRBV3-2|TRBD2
TGTGCCAGCAGCCTAGGGGGACTAGCGGGGGCGAACACCGGGGAGCTGTTTTTT
CASSLGGLAGANTGELFF
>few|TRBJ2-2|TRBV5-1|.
TGCGCCAGCAGCGCCTTACAGGGTACCGGGGAGCTGTTTTTT
CASSALQGTGELFF
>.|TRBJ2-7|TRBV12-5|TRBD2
TGTGCTAGTGGAGCGGGGCAGAACTACGAGCAGTACTTC
CASGAGQNYEQYF
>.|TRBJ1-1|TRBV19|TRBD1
TGTGCCAGTAGTAGTCCCGGGACAGGGGACACTGAAGCTTTCTTT
CASSSPGTGDTEAFF
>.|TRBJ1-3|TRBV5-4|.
TGTGCCAGCAGCCAAGACAGTAACTCTGGAAACACCATATATTTT
CASSQDSNSGNTIYF
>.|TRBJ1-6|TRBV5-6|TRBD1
TGTGCCAGCAGCTTCCTGGACAGGGATAATTCACCCCTCCACTTT
CASSFLDRDNSPLHF
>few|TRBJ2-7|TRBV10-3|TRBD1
TGTGCCATCGGGACAGCCTCCTACGAGCAGTACTTC
CAIGTASYEQYF
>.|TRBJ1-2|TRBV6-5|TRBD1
TGTGCCACCGCGACAGGGGGCTATGGCTACACCTTC
CATATGGYGYTF
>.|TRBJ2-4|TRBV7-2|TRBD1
TGTGCCAGCAGCACAGGGACAGGTGGGCCCCAGAATAATCAGTACTTC
CASSTGTGGPQNNQYF
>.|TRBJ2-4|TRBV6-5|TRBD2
TGTGCCAGCACAGAACCGGGACTAGCAATCATTCAGTACTTC
CASTEPGLAIIQYF
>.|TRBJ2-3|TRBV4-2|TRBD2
TGTGCCAGCAGCCGGGCGGGGGGGGTTGATACGCAGTATTTT
CASSRAGGVDTQYF
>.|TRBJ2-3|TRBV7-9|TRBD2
TGTGCCAGCAGCCAGGGGACTAGCGGGGGGGCAACAGATACGCAGTATTTT
CASSQGTSGGATDTQYF
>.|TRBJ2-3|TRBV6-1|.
TGTGCCAGCAGTGAGGGCCACATAAGCACAGATACGCAGTATTTT
CASSEGHISTDTQYF
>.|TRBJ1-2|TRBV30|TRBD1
TGTGCCTGTAACAGGGGAAATATGCATGGCTACACCTTC
CACNRGNMHGYTF
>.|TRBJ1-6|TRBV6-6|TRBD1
TGTGCCAGCAGTCGGGGACAGCCATCTAATTCACCCCTCCACTTT
CASSRGQPSNSPLHF
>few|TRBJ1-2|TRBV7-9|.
TGTGCCAGCAGCCCACCTGGGGGAGGGAATGGCTACACCTTC
CASSPPGGGNGYTF
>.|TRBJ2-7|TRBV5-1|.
TGCGCCAGCAGCTTGGAGGGGGGGCAAGGATACGAGCAGTACTTC
CASSLEGGQGYEQYF
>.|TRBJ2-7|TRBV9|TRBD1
TGTGCCAGCAGCGTAACGGACAGGGCCTACGAGCAGTACTTC
CASSVTDRAYEQYF
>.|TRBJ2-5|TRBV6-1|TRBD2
TGTGCCAGCAGTGAACGTGGCGGGGGGGCGCGGGAGACCCAGTACTTC
CASSERGGGARETQYF
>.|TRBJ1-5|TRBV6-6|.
TGTGCCAGCAGTTATCGCGGACAGAGCAATCAGCCCCAGCATTTT
CASSYRGQSNQPQHF
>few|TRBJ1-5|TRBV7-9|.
TGTGCCAGCAGCCGAGGAGGGAACAATCAGCCCCAGCATTTT
CASSRGGNNQPQHF
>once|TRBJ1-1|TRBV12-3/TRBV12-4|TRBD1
TGTGCCAGCAGGAGGACAGGTGAAGCTTTCTTT
CASRRTGEAFF
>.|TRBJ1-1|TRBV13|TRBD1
TGTGCCAGCAGCCGACGACAGGGGCATGGGACTGAAGCTTTCTTT
CASSRRQGHGTEAFF
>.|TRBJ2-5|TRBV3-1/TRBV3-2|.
TGTGCCAGCAGCCAAGTTGCGGGGGCGCGAGAGACCCAGTACTTC
CASSQVAGARETQYF
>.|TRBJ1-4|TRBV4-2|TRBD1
TGTGCCAGCAGCCAATTCGGACAGGCGGATGAAAAACTGTTTTTT
CASSQFGQADEKLFF
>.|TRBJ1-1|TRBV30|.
TGTGCCTGGAGTACTTCCGGGTGGGGGGACACTGAAGCTTTCTTT
CAWSTSGWGDTEAFF
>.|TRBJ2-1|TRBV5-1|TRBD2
TGCGCCAGCAGCTTGGGCGGGGGGAGATACAATGAGCAGTTCTTC
CASSLGGGRYNEQFF
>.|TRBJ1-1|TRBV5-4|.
TGTGCCAGCAGTTCCTCGCGCGCTGAAGCTTTCTTT
CASSSSRAEAFF
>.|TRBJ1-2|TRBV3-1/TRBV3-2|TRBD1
TGTGCCAGCAGCCACGCTCAGGGACAGGGTAACTATGGCTACACCTTC
CASSHAQGQGNYGYTF
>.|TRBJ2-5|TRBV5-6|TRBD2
TGTGCCAGCAGCTTGGGTACGGGGGGGGCCCACCAAGAGACCCAGTACTTC
CASSLGTGGAHQETQYF
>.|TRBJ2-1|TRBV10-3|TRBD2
TGTGCCATACTAGCGGGGGCGCACAATGAGCAGTTCTTC
CAILAGAHNEQFF
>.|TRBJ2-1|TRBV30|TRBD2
TGTGCCTGGTGCGGGAGCTCCTACAATGAGCAGTTCTTC
CAWCGSSYNEQFF
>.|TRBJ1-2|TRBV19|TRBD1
TGTGCCAGTAGTCTCGACAGACAGGGCATAAGCGGCTACACCTTC
CASSLDRQGISGYTF